This passage covers 24 T cell receptor beta chains from one sample sequenced in a study of kidney transplant recipient with SARS-CoV-2 infection. Each CDR3 protein gets one entry after TCRdb re-called the reads with MiXCR. The sample yields 200,000 to 300,000 distinct CDR3 sequences, 25% to 35% seen once. The input for sequencing was a blood sample, taken at baseline and on day 111 from a kidney transplant recipient. Receptors originate from a young adult male patient who had COVID-19 and was a kidney transplant recipient. Some of these T cells may belong to the graft donor.

This clonotype was counted many times. This chain connects TRBV7-9 to TRBJ2-7; perhaps TRBD1 as D (6 bases). The CDR3 is made up of 13 amino acids. The V end was cut by 7 bases, the J end by 1 base, with 11 bases between. Germline V gene lookup returns CDR1 SEHNR and CDR2 FQNEAQ (reference sequence). The CDR3 protein is CASTVQGSYEQYF. In DNA form, the CDR3 reads TGTGCCAGCACCGTTCAGGGGTCCTACGAGCAGTACTTC.

This clonotype has at least ten counts. The V gene is TRBV12-3 or TRBV12-4, the J gene TRBJ1-5, with D uncertain. CDR3 length: 14 amino acids. The germline V and J ends were trimmed by 0 bases and 2 bases, with 5 bases remaining between them. The CDR3 protein is CASSLAAGNQPQHF. The CDR3 bases are TGTGCCAGCAGTTTAGCAGCGGGCAATCAGCCCCAGCATTTT.

This clonotype has just a few counts. It may be a read error: a sequence one base away is much more abundant. V is TRBV6-5 and J is TRBJ2-7, with TRBD1 identical over 9 bases. Germline lookup yields CDR1 MNHEY and CDR2 SVGAGI. The CDR3 spans 14 residues. Here the CDR3 DNA reads TGTGCCAGCGGTTACAGGGGGCCTACCTACGAGCAGTACTTC. Residues: CASGYRGPTYEQYF.

This clonotype was seen many times. The genes are TRBV12-3 or TRBV12-4 and TRBJ1-2, with a tentative D call TRBD1 (5 bases). Trimming pared 7 bases from V and 5 bases from J, leaving 20 bases between. The CDR3 totals 15 residues. The CDR3 coding sequence is TGTGCCAGCAACCCCGGGGGGGGTCTCGAATATGGCTACACCTTC. Translation: CASNPGGGLEYGYTF.

About this clonotype: This is likely an artifact of a read error, given a far larger clone one base away. DNA of the CDR3: TGTGCCAGCAGCTTACGCGGCCTCACAGATACGCAGTATTTT. This encodes CASSLRGLTDTQYF. The chain employs TRBV11-2 and TRBJ2-3; D is ambiguous. Per germline, CDR1 SGHAT and CDR2 FQNNGV. The CDR3 spans 14 residues. The ends were cut back, 2 bases at V and 2 bases at J, with 8 bases in the middle.

This clonotype was seen only a few times. The chain has TRBV6-5 and TRBJ2-3; TRBD2 matches 8 bases. The ends lost 2 bases at V and 2 bases at J; junction bases unmatched: 15. The CDR3 is 19 amino acids. Germline CDR1 and CDR2: MNHEY and SVGAGI. CDR3: CASSYGSGRGGRITDTQYF. In nucleotides, the CDR3 is TGTGCCAGCAGTTACGGGAGCGGGAGAGGGGGGAGGATCACAGATACGCAGTATTTT.

Points on this clonotype: A much bigger clone sits one base away, suggesting this may be a read error. This chain connects TRBV12-3 or TRBV12-4 to TRBJ1-2; unclear D gene. This CDR3 contains 17 residues. CDR3 nucleotides: TGTACCAGCAGTTGGGTTCGCAGCTTCCGAAAGACCTATGGCTACACCTTC. This sequence encodes CTSSWVRSFRKTYGYTF.

As regards this clonotype: Possible read error: a much larger clone is one base away. The rearrangement links TRBV16 to TRBJ1-2; D is undetermined. The germline gives CDR1 KGHSY, CDR2 FQNENV. The CDR3 totals 17 residues. Trimming removed 5 bases from V and 4 bases from J, with 23 bases in between. The CDR3 protein is CASSFLRVVRRTYGYTF. The DNA for the CDR3 is TGTGCCAGCAGCTTTCTGCGGGTCGTTAGAAGGACCTATGGCTACACCTTC.

This clonotype came up many times. The chain carries TRBV15 and TRBJ1-2; D uncertain. The CDR3 extends over 17 amino acids. Germline CDR1 is LNHNV and CDR2 is YYDKDF (reference sequence). The V end lost 5 bases, the J end lost 4 bases, and 23 bases lay between the germline ends. In nucleotides, the CDR3 is TGTGCCACCAGCGTGGTTGGAAGGTGTGGAAAGACCTATGGCTACACCTTC. As protein: CATSVVGRCGKTYGYTF.

This clonotype has only a few counts. The chain is built from TRBV5-1 and TRBJ2-5, with D perhaps assigned TRBD1 or TRBD2 (5 bases each). There are 15 residues in the CDR3. Germline lookup yields CDR1 SGHRS and CDR2 YFSETQ. V was shortened by 0 bases and J by 6 bases, with 15 bases between the two germline ends. The CDR3 spells CASSLGGDRVKTQYF. The CDR3 DNA follows: TGCGCCAGCAGCTTGGGAGGGGATCGGGTCAAGACCCAGTACTTC.

Comment on this clonotype: One base away lies a much larger clone, so this may be a sequencing read error. The V and J genes are TRBV11-3 and TRBJ2-1, with D maybe TRBD2 (6 bases). This CDR3 comprises 16 residues. The germline V gene has CDR1 SGHNT and CDR2 YENEEA. As DNA, the CDR3 is TGTGCCAGCGGCCAACTAGCCTCACTTACCTACAAAGAGCAGTTCTTC. Translating it yields CASGQLASLTYKEQFF.

This clonotype was found a few times. The DNA of the CDR3 is TGCAGTGGAGAGGTTTTAGCGGGCTACAATGAGCAGTTCTTC. As protein: CSGEVLAGYNEQFF. The chain links TRBV20-1 to TRBJ2-1, with TRBD2 matching over 7 bases. V shed 7 bases and J 3 bases; nucleotides not matched to a gene: 9. The CDR3 is 14 amino acids. Germline V gene data show CDR1 as DFQATT and CDR2 as SNEGSKA (reference sequence).

Comment on this clonotype: A much larger clone lies one base from this, so it may be a read error. The rearrangement uses TRBV30 and TRBJ1-2; 7 bases agree with TRBD1. The germline gives CDR1 GTSNPN, CDR2 SVGIG (reference sequence). This CDR3 has 14 residues. After removal of 1 base from V and 3 bases from J, the junction contained 5 bases not matched to a gene. The CDR3 nucleotides are TGTGCCTGGAGTGAAGGGGGCAGGGACTATGGCTACACCTTC. Translating gives CAWSEGGRDYGYTF.

Comment on this clonotype: Being one base from a much bigger clone, this may be a read error. The chain has TRBV20-1 and TRBJ1-5; 7 bases align to TRBD1. CDR1 DFQATT and CDR2 SNEGSKA come from the germline V gene (reference sequence). Unmatched junction bases numbered 7, after V lost 5 bases and J lost 0 bases. The CDR3 contains 15 residues. CDR3: CSAAHTGDSNQPQHF. The DNA for the CDR3 is TGCAGTGCTGCCCATACAGGGGATAGCAATCAGCCCCAGCATTTT.

This clonotype came up many times. The genes are TRBV18 and TRBJ1-3, with 9 bases that match TRBD1. Germline CDR1 KGHSH, CDR2 LQKENI. The CDR3 is 14 residues long. Trimming cost V 5 bases and J 8 bases; bases outside gene matches: 7. CDR3 bases: TGTGCCAGCTCATCCGGACAGGGGCGAGACACCATATATTTT. It is translated as CASSSGQGRDTIYF.

This clonotype was counted at least ten times. V gene TRBV12-3 or TRBV12-4 combines with J gene TRBJ1-2; D is undetermined. The CDR3 sequence is 17 residues long. Trimming took off 5 bases at V and 4 bases at J, with 23 bases between the two ends. Here the CDR3 reads CASSLAGSFRKTYGYTF. CDR3 in DNA: TGTGCCAGCAGTCTGGCGGGCAGCTTCCGAAAGACCTATGGCTACACCTTC.

This clonotype was seen a few times. The CDR3 DNA reads as TGTGGCAATGTGAAAAGGATAACACAAAGTCGGGCCAACGTCCTGACTTTC. Its translation is CGNVKRITQSRANVLTF. V is TRBV8-2 and J is TRBJ2-6. TRBV8-2 is shown as a pseudogene. The CDR3 spans 17 residues.

In the case of this clonotype: One junction end does not reproduce the germline sequence, and a read error may be involved. This chain links TRBV28 with TRBJ1-5; D call uncertain. The CDR3 has 18 residues. CDR1 and CDR2 from the germline V gene are MDHEN and SYDVKM. The CDR3 is CASRLARSTVYSNQPRHF. DNA of the CDR3: TGTGCCAGCAGGCTCGCAAGGTCAACAGTCTATAGCAACCAGCCCCGGCATTTT.

Regarding this clonotype: One base away lies a much larger clone, so this may be a sequencing read error. The CDR3 does not close with the conserved phenylalanine or tryptophan, likely indicating a read error. The V gene is TRBV29-1, the J gene TRBJ1-1, with 7 bases matching TRBD1. This CDR3 contains 12 residues. After removal of 7 bases from V and 0 bases from J, the junction contained 2 bases not matched to a gene. Germline V CDR1 and CDR2: SQVTM, ANQGSEA. The chain's CDR3 is CSGDRVNTEAFL. The CDR3 DNA is TGCAGCGGCGACAGGGTGAACACTGAAGCTTTCCTT.

The chain carries TRBV7-2 and TRBJ2-1, with 8 bases lining up with TRBD1. The CDR3 contains 13 residues. V gave up 3 bases and J gave up 6 bases; unmatched junction bases: 1. The germline gives CDR1 SGHTA, CDR2 FQGNSA. CDR3 protein: CASSFRGRNEQFF. CDR3 bases: TGTGCCAGCAGCTTCAGGGGGCGCAATGAGCAGTTCTTC.

This clonotype has at least ten counts. The chain links TRBV5-5 to TRBJ2-1; 7 bases fit TRBD2. CDR1 and CDR2 from the germline V gene are SGHKS and YYEKEE (reference sequence). With V trimmed by 4 bases and J by 5 bases, 9 bases remained unmatched. CDR3 size: 15 residues. The CDR3 nucleotides read TGTGCCAGCAGCCCCCATGGCGGGAGAGACAATGAGCAGTTCTTC. Its translation: CASSPHGGRDNEQFF. The whole variable domain, filled in from reference TRBV5-5 and TRBJ2-1, reads DAGVTQSPTHLIKTRGQQVTLRCSPISGHKSVSWYQQVLGQGPQFIFQYYEKEERGRGNFPDRFSARQFPNYSSELNVNALLLGDSALYLCASSPHGGRDNEQFFGPGTRLTVL.

This clonotype has at least ten counts. The gene calls are TRBV5-6 and TRBJ1-2, with TRBD1 identical over 9 bases. This CDR3 has 15 residues. Per the germline V gene, CDR1 is SGHDT and CDR2 is YYEEEE. The trim removed 0 bases at V and 8 bases at J, leaving 8 bases unmatched. CDR3 nucleotide sequence: TGTGCCAGCAGCTTGGACCCGGGACAGGGTAGAGGCTACACCTTC. Protein: CASSLDPGQGRGYTF.

Points on this clonotype: Possible read error: a much larger clone is one base away. J is TRBJ1-5 and V is TRBV19; no clear D gene. Germline V gene lookup returns CDR1 LNHDA and CDR2 SQIVND (reference sequence). The CDR3 length is 16 residues. CDR3 sequence reads: CASSPNIQQTNRPQHF. CDR3 bases: TGTGCCAGTTCTCCTAACATACAGCAGACCAATCGGCCCCAGCATTTT.

Note on this clonotype: This clone may be a read error of a much larger clone one base away. The rearrangement joins TRBV4-3 to TRBJ2-7, with D unclear. CDR1 and CDR2 from the germline V gene are LGHNA and YSLEER. Trimming removed 0 bases at V and 4 bases at J, with 10 bases between. The CDR3 loop spans 14 amino acids. The CDR3 loop reads CASSQDPRPYEQYF. As DNA, the CDR3 is TGCGCCAGCAGCCAAGATCCAAGACCTTACGAGCAGTACTTC.